The present TCR beta chain was sequenced within a study of cytomegalovirus exposure and HLA in healthy donors. Study at large: Earlier results showed approximately 110 million unique TCR beta sequences derived from some 180 million T cells.

Study-wide results and caveats: Cytomegalovirus status was reportedly diagnosed by the classifier with high specificity and sensitivity.

Comment on this clone: Its antigen remains unknown.

Use of 60 Vbeta and 13 Jbeta primers characterized the PCR. Measured with immunoSEQ multiplex PCR; TCRdb has only the in-frame clones, and not every one. The data show 250,000 to 350,000 clones, with more than 55% seen just once and roughly 2.4% held by the top ten. Germline assignment: CDR1 SGHAT and CDR2 FQNNGV. CDR3 size: 15 residues. Trimming left V 1 base short and J 7 bases short, with 17 bases between. The rearrangement joins TRBV11-2 to TRBJ2-7, with D perhaps matching TRBD2 (6 bases). The sequenced sample consisted of PBMCs. The sequence derives from a female donor in good health and CMV-seronegative. In DNA form, the CDR3 reads TGTGCCAGCAGCTTAGGGACTACCTACTTGGGTGAGCAGTACTTC. Protein sequence: CASSLGTTYLGEQYF.